This is a list of T cell receptor beta chains from one sample in a study of T cell responses to AZD1222 COVID-19 vaccine. Here immunoSEQ multiplex PCR was the method, and the copy in TCRdb shows in-frame clones only, minus some. The sample includes some 78,000 clones, around four fifths of them seen just once. This material consisted of peripheral blood, taken 28 days after the second AZD1222 dose. The receptors originated from an adult who received the AZD1222 COVID-19 vaccine. Both conserved end residues are part of each CDR3. D genes are given only for firm matches. Some rows mark clone size as missing; the rest say once, few, many or name a class of expanded clone.

v_call	d_call	clone_size	j_call	cdr3_nt	cdr3_aa
TRBV9	.	.	TRBJ1-2	TGTGCCAGCAGCGCAGATACCCCCTATGGCTACACCTTC	CASSADTPYGYTF
TRBV11-3	.	once	TRBJ2-1	TGTGCCAGCAGCTTACGCACGCAGGGGTCCCCCTACAATGAGCAGTTCTTC	CASSLRTQGSPYNEQFF
TRBV27	.	.	TRBJ1-4	TGTGCCAGCAGTTCCTGGACAGCAACTAATGAAAAACTGTTTTTT	CASSSWTATNEKLFF
TRBV27	.	.	TRBJ2-7	TGTGCCAGCAGAAAGGGCGACGTCCAGCACGAGCAGTACTTC	CASRKGDVQHEQYF
TRBV2	.	.	TRBJ1-1	TGTGCCATAAGTTCCCGGGGAAACACTGAAGCTTTCTTT	CAISSRGNTEAFF
TRBV6-5	.	.	TRBJ2-5	TGTGCTTCTGCTAGCCTCGGAGAGACCCAGTACTTC	CASASLGETQYF
TRBV24-1	.	once	TRBJ2-2	TGTGCCACCAGTGATACTCACGGAGGGCCCCCTACCTTAAGCGGGGAGCTGTTTTTT	CATSDTHGGPPTLSGELFF
TRBV5-6	.	.	TRBJ1-4	TGTGCCAGCAGCTTGGAGGTCGGGAACCGCAGGGAAAAACTGTTTTTT	CASSLEVGNRREKLFF
TRBV6-1	.	.	TRBJ2-1	TGTGCCAGCAGTGAAGTCAGGGGTTATAGGGACAATGAGCAGTTCTTC	CASSEVRGYRDNEQFF
TRBV28	.	.	TRBJ2-1	TGTGCCAGCAGCCACCTCAAGGCTAGCAGCCGAAACTACAATGAGCAGTTCTTC	CASSHLKASSRNYNEQFF
TRBV5-1	.	.	TRBJ1-2	TGCGCCAGCAGCTTGGGCCGTACCAGGGGCGAGGATGGCTACACCTTC	CASSLGRTRGEDGYTF
TRBV28	TRBD2	.	TRBJ2-7	TGTGCCAGCAGTTTAACGGGAGGTTTTTACGAGCAGTACTTC	CASSLTGGFYEQYF
TRBV29-1	.	.	TRBJ2-1	TGCAGCGGCGGGGACACCAATGAGCAGTTCTTC	CSGGDTNEQFF
TRBV6-5	.	.	TRBJ2-7	TGTGCCAGCAGTTACGGGAGGAAGGACTACGAGCAGTACTTC	CASSYGRKDYEQYF
TRBV6-5	.	.	TRBJ2-5	TGTGCCAGCAGTTACGGGCAGGAGTTTGGGACCCAGTACTTC	CASSYGQEFGTQYF
TRBV19	TRBD2	once	TRBJ2-7	TGTGCCAGTAGCGACGGGGCGGGAGGATCCTACGAGCAGTACTTC	CASSDGAGGSYEQYF
TRBV20-1	.	.	TRBJ2-7	TGCAGTGCTAGTAAGGGTAACTACGAGCAGTACTTC	CSASKGNYEQYF
TRBV19	.	.	TRBJ2-7	TGTGCCAGTAGTATCCAGATTCGGTCCTACGAGCAGTACTTC	CASSIQIRSYEQYF
TRBV28	.	.	TRBJ1-3	TGTGCCAGCAACAACCCCCAGGGCTCTGGAAACACCATATATTTT	CASNNPQGSGNTIYF
TRBV29-1	TRBD1	.	TRBJ1-2	TGCAGCGCTACAGGGGAGAACAACTATGGCTACACCTTC	CSATGENNYGYTF
TRBV6-1	TRBD2	.	TRBJ2-1	TGTGCCAGCAGTGGACTAGCGGGAGAGGGTTCGTACAATGAGCAGTTCTTC	CASSGLAGEGSYNEQFF
TRBV7-6	.	.	TRBJ1-1	TGTGCCAGCAGCTCGGTTGGTACTGAAGCTTTCTTT	CASSSVGTEAFF
TRBV5-4	TRBD1	once	TRBJ2-7	TGTGCCAGCAGCCCTACGGGACAGGCGAATCCCTACGAGCAGTACTTC	CASSPTGQANPYEQYF
TRBV7-9	.	few	TRBJ2-7	TGTGCCAGCAGCCTACTCAAGTGGCGAAACTACGAGCAGTACTTC	CASSLLKWRNYEQYF
TRBV9	TRBD2	.	TRBJ2-1	TGTGCCAGCAGCGTAGTGGCGGGAGACTACAATGAGCAGTTCTTC	CASSVVAGDYNEQFF
TRBV7-9	.	.	TRBJ2-7	TGTGCCAGCAGCTGGGACCAGGGCGACGAGCAGTACTTC	CASSWDQGDEQYF
TRBV24-1	.	.	TRBJ1-4	TGTGCCACCAGTGACGGCGGGGCCGCAACTAATGAAAAACTGTTTTTT	CATSDGGAATNEKLFF
TRBV28	.	.	TRBJ2-3	TGTGCCAGCAGTCGAAATACGCAGTATTTT	CASSRNTQYF
TRBV28	.	.	TRBJ1-2	TGTGCCGGGAAGACAGGATCGACCGGCGGCTACACCTTC	CAGKTGSTGGYTF
TRBV6-2/TRBV6-3	.	.	TRBJ2-7	TGTGCCAGCAGCCATAACTACGAGCAGTACTTC	CASSHNYEQYF
TRBV7-3	.	.	TRBJ2-6	TGTGCCAGCAGCTCGGACGGTTTCTCTGGGGCCAACGTCCTGACTTTC	CASSSDGFSGANVLTF
TRBV28	.	.	TRBJ2-2	TGTGCCAGCATTGGTGTGGCCGCCGGGGAGCTGTTTTTT	CASIGVAAGELFF